Following are 15 T cell receptor beta chains from one sample sequenced in a study of blood T cell repertoires in COVID-19. Only in-frame clones appear in the TCRdb table, and some are missing; sequencing was by immunoSEQ multiplex PCR. The sample yields some 200,000 clones, 80% to 90% seen once. The sequenced material came from peripheral blood. The receptors were gathered from a woman between 45 and 65 years old with acute or convalescent COVID-19.

This rearrangement joins TRBV6-2 or TRBV6-3 to TRBJ2-7; TRBD1 is a possible D gene (6 bases). The CDR3 is made up of 14 amino acids. Deletions cut 5 bases from V and 3 bases from J, with 14 bases between. Germline V gene lookup returns CDR1 MNHEY and CDR2 SVGEGT. CDR3 DNA: TGTGCCAGCAGTCAAGCCCGGACAGTCTACGAGCAGTACTTC. This sequence encodes CASSQARTVYEQYF.

This chain joins TRBV6-5 and TRBJ2-7; D call uncertain. The CDR3 is made up of 13 amino acids. The germline gives CDR1 MNHEY, CDR2 SVGAGI. Trimming removed 6 bases from V and 3 bases from J, with 12 bases in between. CDR3 sequence: CASSTLLNYEQYF. CDR3 DNA sequence: TGTGCCAGCAGCACCTTACTAAACTACGAGCAGTACTTC.

The chain combines TRBV9 with TRBJ2-2; possibly TRBD2 for D (6 bases). The germline gives CDR1 SGDLS, CDR2 YYNGEE. The CDR3 is 14 amino acids. V was cut by 4 bases and J by 2 bases, with 9 bases left in between. CDR3 loop: CASSSGVNTGELFF. The DNA for the CDR3 is TGTGCCAGCAGCTCGGGAGTTAACACCGGGGAGCTGTTTTTT.

This chain connects TRBV18 to TRBJ1-2; 9 bases fit TRBD1. This CDR3 region has 16 residues. V lost 2 bases to trimming and J lost 4 bases; unmatched junction nucleotides: 8. The germline V gene encodes CDR1 KGHSH and CDR2 LQKENI. CDR3 in amino acids: CASSPESGQGSYGYTF. DNA of the CDR3: TGTGCCAGCTCACCAGAATCGGGACAGGGCTCCTATGGCTACACCTTC.

The chain couples TRBV3-1 (or the pseudogene TRBV3-2) to TRBJ2-5; 14 positions match TRBD2. This CDR3 has 20 amino acids. Looked up from germline, CDR1 is LGHDT and CDR2 is YNNKEL (reference sequence). The trim removed 2 bases at V and 3 bases at J, leaving 14 bases unmatched. CDR3 loop: CASSQTKGLAGGRGKETQYF. DNA for the CDR3: TGTGCCAGCAGCCAAACTAAAGGACTAGCGGGAGGTAGAGGAAAAGAGACCCAGTACTTC.

The V and J genes are TRBV19 and TRBJ2-2, with 11 nucleotides matching TRBD2. This CDR3 is 16 amino acids long. V shed 6 bases and J 6 bases; nucleotides not matched to a gene: 9. Germline CDR1 reads LNHDA; CDR2 reads SQIVND (reference sequence). The CDR3 here is CASRSSGGTFSGELFF. In nucleotides, the CDR3 is TGTGCCAGTAGATCTAGCGGGGGGACCTTCTCCGGGGAGCTGTTTTTT.

This clone was seen only a few times. This chain joins TRBV7-2 and TRBJ1-2, with a possible D match to TRBD1 (6 bases). CDR1 and CDR2 (germline): SGHTA, FQGNSA. The CDR3 runs to 15 residues. The V and J ends lost 5 bases and 8 bases respectively, with 21 bases between them. In DNA, the CDR3 is TGTGCCAGCAGCCCCAGGCGGGGGGCCGAGAGGGGCTACACCTTC. It encodes CASSPRRGAERGYTF.

This clone has only one observation. V gene TRBV2 combines with J gene TRBJ2-1; unclear D gene. The V and J ends lost 6 bases and 4 bases respectively, with 4 bases between them. This CDR3 comprises 11 residues. Germline values: CDR1 SNHLY, CDR2 FYNNEI. CDR3 DNA: TGTGCCAGCAGGCTATACAATGAGCAGTTCTTC. This gives the protein CASRLYNEQFF.

This clone was counted a few times. V gene TRBV6-2 or TRBV6-3 combines with J gene TRBJ1-5; TRBD1 matches at 7 bases. The CDR3 is 15 amino acids. Germline trimming cut 2 bases from V and 5 bases from J; bases unmatched to any gene: 6. The germline CDR1 and CDR2 sequences are MNHEY and SVGEGT. The CDR3 DNA sequence: TGTGCCAGCAGTTACACGGACAGGCCCTATCAGCCCCAGCATTTT. Encoded protein: CASSYTDRPYQPQHF.

The genes are TRBV4-2 and TRBJ2-3; TRBD1 aligns across 10 bases. Trimming at V came to 4 bases and at J to 5 bases, leaving 6 bases not matched to a gene. The CDR3 is made up of 15 amino acids. Germline-derived CDR1 and CDR2 are LGHNA and YNFKEQ. In nucleotides, the CDR3 is TGTGCCAGCAGCCCAGTGGGACAGGGGCAAGATACGCAGTATTTT. Translating it yields CASSPVGQGQDTQYF.

The chain couples TRBV5-4 to TRBJ1-1, with TRBD1 as a possible D gene (5 bases). The V and J ends lost 2 bases and 4 bases respectively, with 15 bases between them. Germline loops: CDR1 SGHNT, CDR2 YYREEE (reference sequence). The CDR3 runs 15 residues. CDR3 in amino acids: CASSLRSGSSTEAFF. The CDR3 DNA reads TGTGCCAGCAGCTTACGCTCAGGGTCGAGCACTGAAGCTTTCTTT. The full variable domain, with the rest looked up from reference TRBV5-4 and TRBJ1-1, is ETGVTQSPTHLIKTRGQQVTLRCSSQSGHNTVSWYQQALGQGPQFIFQYYREEENGRGNFPPRFSGLQFPNYSSELNVNALELDDSALYLCASSLRSGSSTEAFFGQGTRLTVV.

V usage is TRBV13 and J usage is TRBJ2-1; tentatively, D is TRBD2 (7 bases). V was clipped by 3 bases and J by 0 bases, with 15 bases between them. CDR3 length: 17 residues. Germline V gene data show CDR1 as PRHDT and CDR2 as FYEKMQ (reference sequence). The chain's CDR3 is CASSLTAGAGSYNEQFF. In DNA, the CDR3 is TGTGCCAGCAGCTTGACGGCGGGGGCCGGCTCCTACAATGAGCAGTTCTTC.

The chain is built from TRBV30 and TRBJ1-2; no firm D call. The CDR3 loop spans 11 amino acids. Trimming pared 1 base from V and 4 bases from J, leaving 4 bases between. Germline lookup yields CDR1 GTSNPN and CDR2 SVGIG (reference sequence). CDR3 region: CAWSAIYGYTF. Written as DNA, the CDR3 is TGTGCCTGGAGTGCTATCTATGGCTACACCTTC.

The CDR3 reads CASSYSSYTGELFF. CDR3 nucleotide sequence: TGTGCCAGCAGTTACTCCTCCTACACCGGGGAGCTGTTTTTT. The rearrangement links TRBV6-5 to TRBJ2-2; no firm D call. Germline-derived CDR1 and CDR2 are MNHEY and SVGAGI. CDR3 length: 14 residues. The germline V and J ends were trimmed by 0 bases and 3 bases, with 5 bases remaining between them.

In this sample, this clone turned up once. The chain uses TRBV3-1 (or the pseudogene TRBV3-2) and TRBJ2-7; the D is unclear. Trimming took off 0 bases at V and 2 bases at J, with 14 bases between the two ends. CDR1 LGHDT and CDR2 YNNKEL come from the germline V gene (reference sequence). The CDR3 is made up of 16 amino acids. The CDR3 protein is CASSQDPPRYPYEQYF. CDR3 sequence (DNA): TGTGCCAGCAGCCAAGACCCCCCCAGATATCCCTACGAGCAGTACTTC.